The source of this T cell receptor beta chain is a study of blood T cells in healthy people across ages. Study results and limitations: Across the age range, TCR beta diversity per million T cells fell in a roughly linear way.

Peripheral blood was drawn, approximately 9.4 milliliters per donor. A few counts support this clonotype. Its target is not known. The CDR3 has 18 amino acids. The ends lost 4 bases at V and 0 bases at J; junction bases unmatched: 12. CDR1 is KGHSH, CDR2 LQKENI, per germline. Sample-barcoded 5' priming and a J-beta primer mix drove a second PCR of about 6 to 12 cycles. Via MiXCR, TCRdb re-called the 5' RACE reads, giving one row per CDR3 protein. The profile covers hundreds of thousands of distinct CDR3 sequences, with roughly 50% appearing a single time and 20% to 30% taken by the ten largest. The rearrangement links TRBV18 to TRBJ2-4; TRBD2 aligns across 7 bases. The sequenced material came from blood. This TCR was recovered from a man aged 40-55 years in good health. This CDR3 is CASSRRTSGALAKNIQYF. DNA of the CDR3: TGTGCCAGCTCACGAAGGACCAGCGGGGCCCTAGCCAAAAACATTCAGTACTTC.